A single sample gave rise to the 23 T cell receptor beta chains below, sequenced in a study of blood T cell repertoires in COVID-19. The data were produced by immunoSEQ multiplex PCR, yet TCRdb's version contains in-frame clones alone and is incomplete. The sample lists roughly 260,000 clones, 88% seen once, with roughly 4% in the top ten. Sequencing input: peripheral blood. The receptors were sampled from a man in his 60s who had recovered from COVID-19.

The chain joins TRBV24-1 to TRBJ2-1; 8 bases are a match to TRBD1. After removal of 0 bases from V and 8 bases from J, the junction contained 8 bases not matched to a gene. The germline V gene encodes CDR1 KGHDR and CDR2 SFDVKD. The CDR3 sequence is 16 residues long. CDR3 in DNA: TGTGCCACCAGTGATTTGAACCCAGGGGGCCGGGATGAGCAGTTCTTC. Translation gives CATSDLNPGGRDEQFF.

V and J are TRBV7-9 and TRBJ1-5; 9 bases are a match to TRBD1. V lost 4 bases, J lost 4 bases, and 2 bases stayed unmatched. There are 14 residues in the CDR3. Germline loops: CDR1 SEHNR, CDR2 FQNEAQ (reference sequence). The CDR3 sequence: CASSWDRDNQPQHF. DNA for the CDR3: TGTGCCAGCAGCTGGGACAGGGATAATCAGCCCCAGCATTTT.

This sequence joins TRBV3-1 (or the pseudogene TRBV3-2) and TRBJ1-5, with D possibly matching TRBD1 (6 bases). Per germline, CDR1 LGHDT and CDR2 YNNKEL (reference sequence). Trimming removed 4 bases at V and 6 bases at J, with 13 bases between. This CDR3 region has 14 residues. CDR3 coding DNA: TGTGCCAGCAGCCGTAGGGGGATGGGTCAGCCCCAGCATTTT. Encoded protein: CASSRRGMGQPQHF.

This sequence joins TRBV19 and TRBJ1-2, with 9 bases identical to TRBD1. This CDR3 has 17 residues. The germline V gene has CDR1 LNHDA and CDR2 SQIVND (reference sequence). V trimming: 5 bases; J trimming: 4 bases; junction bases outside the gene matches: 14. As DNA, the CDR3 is TGTGCCAGTAGTCCCCTACAACAGGGGGCCTTCGGCTATGGCTACACCTTC. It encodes CASSPLQQGAFGYGYTF.

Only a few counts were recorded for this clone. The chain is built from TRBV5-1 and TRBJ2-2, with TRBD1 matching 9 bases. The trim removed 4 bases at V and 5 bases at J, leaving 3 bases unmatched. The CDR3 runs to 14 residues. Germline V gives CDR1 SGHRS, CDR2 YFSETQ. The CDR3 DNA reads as TGCGCCAGCAGCCCAGGGACAGGGACCGGGGAGCTGTTTTTT. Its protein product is CASSPGTGTGELFF.

The CDR3 DNA reads as TGTGCCAGCAGTTTCTCCTCCGGGCAGCCCCAGCATTTT. Its protein product is CASSFSSGQPQHF. This chain links TRBV12-3 or TRBV12-4 with TRBJ1-5; no firm D call. The CDR3 sequence is 13 residues long. The V gene lost 3 bases and the J gene lost 7 bases, with 10 bases spanning the gap.

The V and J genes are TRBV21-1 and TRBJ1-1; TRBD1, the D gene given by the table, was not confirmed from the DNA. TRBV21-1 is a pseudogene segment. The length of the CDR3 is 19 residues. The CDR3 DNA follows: TGTGCCAGCAGCAAAGCTCTATGGGGGCCGTTGGACCTGAACACTGAAGCTTTCTTT. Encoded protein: CASSKALWGPLDLNTEAFF.

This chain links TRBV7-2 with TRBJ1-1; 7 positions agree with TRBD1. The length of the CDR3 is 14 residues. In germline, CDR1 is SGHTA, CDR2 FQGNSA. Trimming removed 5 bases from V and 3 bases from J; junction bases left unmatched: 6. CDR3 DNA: TGTGCCAGCAGCCCCTGGGACAGATACACTGAAGCTTTCTTT. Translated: CASSPWDRYTEAFF.

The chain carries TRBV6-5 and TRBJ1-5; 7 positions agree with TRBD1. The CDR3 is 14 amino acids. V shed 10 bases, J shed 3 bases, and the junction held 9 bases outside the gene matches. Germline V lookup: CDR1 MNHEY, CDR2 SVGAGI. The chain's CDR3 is CATGQGQFNQPQHF. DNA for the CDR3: TGTGCCACAGGGCAGGGACAGTTCAATCAGCCCCAGCATTTT.

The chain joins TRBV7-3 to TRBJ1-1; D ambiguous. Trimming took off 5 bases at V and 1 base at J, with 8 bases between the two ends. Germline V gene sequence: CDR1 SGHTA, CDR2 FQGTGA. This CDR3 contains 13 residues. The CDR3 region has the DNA TGTGCCAGCAGCCAGACACCGAACACTGAAGCTTTCTTT. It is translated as CASSQTPNTEAFF.

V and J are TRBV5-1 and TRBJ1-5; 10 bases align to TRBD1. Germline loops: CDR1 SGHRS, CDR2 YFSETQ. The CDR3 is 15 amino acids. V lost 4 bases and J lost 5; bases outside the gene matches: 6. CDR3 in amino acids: CASSLEGTGDQPQHF. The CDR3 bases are TGCGCCAGCAGCCTCGAGGGGACAGGGGATCAGCCCCAGCATTTT.

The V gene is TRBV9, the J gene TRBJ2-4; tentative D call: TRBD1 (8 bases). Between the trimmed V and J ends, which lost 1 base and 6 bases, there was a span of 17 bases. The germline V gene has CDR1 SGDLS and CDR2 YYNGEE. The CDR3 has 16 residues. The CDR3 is CASSVSSGGGRNIQYF. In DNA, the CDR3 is TGTGCCAGCAGCGTATCGTCAGGGGGCGGGAGAAACATTCAGTACTTC.

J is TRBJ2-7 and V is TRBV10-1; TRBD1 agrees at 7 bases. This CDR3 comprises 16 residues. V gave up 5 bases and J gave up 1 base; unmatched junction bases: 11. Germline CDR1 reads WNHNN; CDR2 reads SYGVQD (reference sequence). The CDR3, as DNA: TGCGCCAGCAGTAATACTGGGGACAGTCCTTCCTACGAGCAGTACTTC. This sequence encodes CASSNTGDSPSYEQYF.

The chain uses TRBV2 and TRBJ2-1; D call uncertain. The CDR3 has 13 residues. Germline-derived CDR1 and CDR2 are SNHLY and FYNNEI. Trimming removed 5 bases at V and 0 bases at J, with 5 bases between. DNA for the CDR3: TGTGCCAGCAGTCAGGTCTCCTACAATGAGCAGTTCTTC. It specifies CASSQVSYNEQFF.

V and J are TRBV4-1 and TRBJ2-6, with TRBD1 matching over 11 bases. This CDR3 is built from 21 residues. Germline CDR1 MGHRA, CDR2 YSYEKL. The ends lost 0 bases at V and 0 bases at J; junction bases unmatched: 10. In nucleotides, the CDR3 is TGCGCCAGCAGCCAAGACACCTCCGGGACAGGGGGTCCCTCTGGGGCCAACGTCCTGACTTTC. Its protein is CASSQDTSGTGGPSGANVLTF.

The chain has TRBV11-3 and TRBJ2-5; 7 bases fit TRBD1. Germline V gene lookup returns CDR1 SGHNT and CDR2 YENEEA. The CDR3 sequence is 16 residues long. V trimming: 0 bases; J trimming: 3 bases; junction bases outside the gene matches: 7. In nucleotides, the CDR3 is TGTGCCAGCAGCTTAGAGGGACAGACAGGAAAAGAGACCCAGTACTTC. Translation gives CASSLEGQTGKETQYF.

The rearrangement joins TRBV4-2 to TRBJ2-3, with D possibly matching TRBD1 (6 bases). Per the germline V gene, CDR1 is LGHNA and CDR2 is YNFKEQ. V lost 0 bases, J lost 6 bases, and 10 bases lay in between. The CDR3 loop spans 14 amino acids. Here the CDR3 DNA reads TGTGCCAGCAGCCAAGAAGGGCAGGGGGATACGCAGTATTTT. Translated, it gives CASSQEGQGDTQYF.

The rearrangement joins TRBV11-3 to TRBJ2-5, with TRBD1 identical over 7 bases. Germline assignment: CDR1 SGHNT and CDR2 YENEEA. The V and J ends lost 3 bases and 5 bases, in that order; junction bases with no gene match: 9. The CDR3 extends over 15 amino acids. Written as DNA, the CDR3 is TGTGCCAGCAGCTTCCGACAGGGCATTGAGGAGACCCAGTACTTC. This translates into CASSFRQGIEETQYF.

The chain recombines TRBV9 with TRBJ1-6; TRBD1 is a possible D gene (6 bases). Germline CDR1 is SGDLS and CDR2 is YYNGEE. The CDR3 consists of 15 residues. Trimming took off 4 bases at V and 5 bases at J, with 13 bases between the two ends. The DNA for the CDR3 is TGTGCCAGCAGCAAGCAACAGGGAGATAATTCACCCCTCCACTTT. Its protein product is CASSKQQGDNSPLHF.

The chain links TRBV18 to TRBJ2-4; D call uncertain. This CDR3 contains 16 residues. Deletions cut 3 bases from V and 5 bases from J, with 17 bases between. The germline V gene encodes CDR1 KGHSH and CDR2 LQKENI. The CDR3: CASSPLSANPENIQYF. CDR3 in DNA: TGTGCCAGCTCACCTTTATCCGCTAACCCCGAAAACATTCAGTACTTC.

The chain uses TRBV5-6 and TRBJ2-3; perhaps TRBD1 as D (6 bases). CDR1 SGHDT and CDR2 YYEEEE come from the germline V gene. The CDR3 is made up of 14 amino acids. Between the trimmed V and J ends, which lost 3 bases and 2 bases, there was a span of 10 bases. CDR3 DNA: TGTGCCAGCAGCTGGGGGCCCACCACAGATACGCAGTATTTT. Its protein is CASSWGPTTDTQYF.

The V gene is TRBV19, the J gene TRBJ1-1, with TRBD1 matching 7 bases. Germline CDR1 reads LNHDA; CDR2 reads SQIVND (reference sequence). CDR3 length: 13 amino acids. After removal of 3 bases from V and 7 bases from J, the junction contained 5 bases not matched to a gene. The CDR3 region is CASSISGTDEAFF. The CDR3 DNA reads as TGTGCCAGTAGTATCTCCGGGACAGATGAAGCTTTCTTT.

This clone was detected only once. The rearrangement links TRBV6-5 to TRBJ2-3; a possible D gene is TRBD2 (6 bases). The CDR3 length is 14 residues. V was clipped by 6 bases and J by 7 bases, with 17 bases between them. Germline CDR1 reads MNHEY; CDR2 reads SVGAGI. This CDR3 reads CASRNSGDGNTQYF. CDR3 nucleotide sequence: TGTGCCAGCAGAAACTCGGGGGACGGAAATACGCAGTATTTT.